This T cell receptor (beta chain) was sequenced in a study of T cell responses to AZD1222 COVID-19 vaccine. Notes on the study in general: Among those given AZD1222, only five or six were seropositive at baseline. Vaccine-associated CD4 TCRs spanned spike, dominant at 160-218 and 743-854.

The table came from immunoSEQ multiplex PCR; TCRdb's copy has only in-frame clones and leaves some out. The sample lists about 180,000 clones; 85% to 95% were seen once. V gave up 6 bases and J gave up 4 bases; unmatched junction bases: 13. Germline loops: CDR1 LGHNA, CDR2 YSLEER. The CDR3 has 16 amino acids. Second-dose intervals of approximately 4 or approximately 12 weeks were pooled. A note on this clone: The antigen is unknown.

The chain recombines TRBV4-3 with TRBJ1-2; TRBD1 agrees at 8 bases. The sample consisted of peripheral blood, taken 28 days after the second AZD1222 dose. This TCR was sampled from an adult who received the AZD1222 COVID-19 vaccine. The CDR3 sequence: CASSSGTGQVPYGYTF. The CDR3 nucleotides are TGCGCCAGCAGTTCCGGGACAGGCCAAGTCCCCTATGGCTACACCTTC.